Shown below are 3 T cell receptor beta chains from a single sample sequenced in a study of T cell clonality in common variable immunodeficiency. Findings and caveats of the study: Fewer deletions and N-nucleotide insertions were reportedly seen in common variable immunodeficiency TCR beta sequences.

Their cognate antigens are unknown. Here immunoSEQ multiplex PCR was the method, and the copy in TCRdb shows in-frame clones only, minus some. The sample gives about 34,000 clones, none seen only once, and the top ten clones hold 6% to 8%. Input material: peripheral blood mononuclear cells. The receptors were sampled from a human donor with common variable immunodeficiency.

Many counts were recorded for this clone. The CDR3 is cut off 3 residues early in the read; its end comes from the germline J gene. V gene TRBV12-3 or TRBV12-4 combines with J gene TRBJ1-2, with D uncertain. This CDR3 is 12 amino acids long. The CDR3 spells CASSLPGIGYTF. The sequenced part of the CDR3 DNA is TGTGCCAGCAGTTTACCGGGGATCGGC.

In the case of this clone: The CDR3 goes on 3 residues after the read ends, and that part is filled in from the germline J gene. The chain has TRBV6-2 or TRBV6-3 and TRBJ2-2, with TRBD2 matching over 10 bases. The CDR3 consists of 15 residues. Germline assignment: CDR1 MNHEY and CDR2 SVGEGT. Trimming at V came to 6 bases and at J to 6 bases, leaving 7 bases not matched to a gene. CDR3 bases read: TGTGCCAGCAGCTGGTCTAGCGGGAGTTCCGGGGAG. The encoded protein is CASSWSSGSSGE. The whole CDR3 region reads CASSWSSGSSGELFF.

Only a few counts were recorded for this clone. The read ends 3 residues early relative to the CDR3; the germline J gene fills the gap. The chain recombines TRBV30 with TRBJ2-7, with 16 nucleotides matching TRBD2. Germline V gene lookup returns CDR1 GTSNPN and CDR2 SVGIG (reference sequence). The CDR3 runs 19 residues. The V segment lost 3 bases and the J segment 1 base; nucleotides outside the gene matches: 12. This chain's CDR3 is CAWSRALGLAGGPSYEQYF. The part of the CDR3 DNA that was read is TGTGCCTGGAGCCGCGCCTTGGGACTAGCGGGAGGGCCTTCCTACGAG.